This T cell receptor beta chain was identified during a study of blood T cell repertoires in COVID-19. Study at large: Samples representing acute and convalescent COVID-19 were sourced from the United States, Italy and Spain. T cells, B-cell-depleted T cells, or PBMCs provided the cDNA or gDNA that served as material.

Methods used by the authors: Estimated nucleated cell counts came from reference gene primer amplification. TCRdb's copy holds only in-frame clones and misses some; the assay was immunoSEQ multiplex PCR. V and J calls and clone size come straight from that table; D and trimming were deduced from the DNA. The data contain some 150,000 clones, about 80% of them seen just once; the ten biggest clones take up around 2.7%. This CDR3 region has 16 residues. CDR1 SNHLY and CDR2 FYNNEI come from the germline V gene. The trim removed 7 bases at V and 4 bases at J, leaving 10 bases unmatched. This TCR was recovered from a woman older than 75 with acute or convalescent COVID-19. The V gene is TRBV2, the J gene TRBJ2-1; 10 bases align to TRBD1. Sample: peripheral blood. The CDR3 DNA reads TGTGCCAGCACAATCACCCGGGACAGGGGTTACAATGAGCAGTTCTTC. It yields the protein CASTITRDRGYNEQFF.